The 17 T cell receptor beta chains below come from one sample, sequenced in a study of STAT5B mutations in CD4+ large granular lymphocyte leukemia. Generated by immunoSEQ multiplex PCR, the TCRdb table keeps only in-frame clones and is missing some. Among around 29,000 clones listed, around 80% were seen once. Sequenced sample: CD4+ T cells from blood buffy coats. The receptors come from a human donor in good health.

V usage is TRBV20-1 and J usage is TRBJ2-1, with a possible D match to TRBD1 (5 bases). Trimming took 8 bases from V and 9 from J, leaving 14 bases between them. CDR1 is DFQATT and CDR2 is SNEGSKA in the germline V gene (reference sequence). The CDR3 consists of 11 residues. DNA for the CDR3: TGCAGTCCCCAGGGTACGGGTGAGCAGTTCTTC. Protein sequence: CSPQGTGEQFF.

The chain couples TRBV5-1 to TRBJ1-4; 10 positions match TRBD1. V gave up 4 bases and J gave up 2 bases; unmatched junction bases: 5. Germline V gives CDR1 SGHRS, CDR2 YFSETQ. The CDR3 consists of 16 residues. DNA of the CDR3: TGCGCCAGCAGCCCCGACAGGGGGCCTACTAATGAAAAACTGTTTTTT. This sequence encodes CASSPDRGPTNEKLFF.

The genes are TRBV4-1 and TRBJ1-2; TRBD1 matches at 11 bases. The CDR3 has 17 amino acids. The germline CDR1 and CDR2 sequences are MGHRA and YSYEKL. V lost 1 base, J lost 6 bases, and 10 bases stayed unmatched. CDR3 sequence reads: CASSQGTGGVGVHGYTF. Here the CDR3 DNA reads TGCGCCAGCAGCCAAGGGACAGGGGGCGTCGGGGTCCATGGCTACACCTTC.

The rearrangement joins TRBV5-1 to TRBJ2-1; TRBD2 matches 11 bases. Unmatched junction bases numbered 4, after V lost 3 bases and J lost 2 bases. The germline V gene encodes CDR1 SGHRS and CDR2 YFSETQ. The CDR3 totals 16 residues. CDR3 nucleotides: TGCGCCAGCAGCTGGGGGACTAGCGGAACCTACAATGAGCAGTTCTTC. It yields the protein CASSWGTSGTYNEQFF. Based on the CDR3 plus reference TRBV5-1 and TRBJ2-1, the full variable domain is KAGVTQTPRYLIKTRGQQVTLSCSPISGHRSVSWYQQTPGQGLQFLFEYFSETQRNKGNFPGRFSGRQFSNSRSEMNVSTLELGDSALYLCASSWGTSGTYNEQFFGPGTRLTVL.

The CDR3 sequence: CASSLLQGAYNEQFF. Written as DNA, the CDR3 is TGTGCCAGCAGCCTCCTCCAGGGGGCGTACAATGAGCAGTTCTTC. The chain links TRBV9 to TRBJ2-1, with TRBD1 identical over 8 bases. After removal of 4 bases from V and 4 bases from J, the junction contained 7 bases not matched to a gene. This CDR3 region has 15 residues. In germline, CDR1 is SGDLS, CDR2 YYNGEE. The full variable domain, in which reference TRBV9 and TRBJ2-1 provide the parts outside the CDR3, is DSGVTQTPKHLITATGQRVTLRCSPRSGDLSVYWYQQSLDQGLQFLIQYYNGEERAKGNILERFSAQQFPDLHSELNLSSLELGDSALYFCASSLLQGAYNEQFFGPGTRLTVL.

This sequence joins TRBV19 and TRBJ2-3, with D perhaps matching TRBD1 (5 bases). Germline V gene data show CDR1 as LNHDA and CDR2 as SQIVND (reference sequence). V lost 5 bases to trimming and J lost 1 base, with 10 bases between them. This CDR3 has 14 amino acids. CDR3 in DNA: TGTGCCAGTAGTCAGGCGACAGGCACAGATACGCAGTATTTT. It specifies CASSQATGTDTQYF.

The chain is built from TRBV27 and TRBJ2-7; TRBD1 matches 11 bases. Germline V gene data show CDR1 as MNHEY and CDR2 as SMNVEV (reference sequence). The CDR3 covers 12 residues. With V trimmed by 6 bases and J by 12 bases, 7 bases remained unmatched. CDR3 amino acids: CASSPGTGGWYF. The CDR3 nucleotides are TGTGCCAGCAGCCCCGGGACAGGGGGTTGGTACTTC.

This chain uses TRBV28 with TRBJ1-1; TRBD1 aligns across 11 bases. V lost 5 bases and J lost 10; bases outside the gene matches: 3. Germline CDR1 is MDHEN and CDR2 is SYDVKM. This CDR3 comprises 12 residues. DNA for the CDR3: TGTGCCAGCAGTCTAGGGACAGGGGGAGCTTTCTTT. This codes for CASSLGTGGAFF. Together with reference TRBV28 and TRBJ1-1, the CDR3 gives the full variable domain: DVKVTQSSRYLVKRTGEKVFLECVQDMDHENMFWYRQDPGLGLRLIYFSYDVKMKEKGDIPEGYSVSREKKERFSLILESASTNQTSMYLCASSLGTGGAFFGQGTRLTVV.

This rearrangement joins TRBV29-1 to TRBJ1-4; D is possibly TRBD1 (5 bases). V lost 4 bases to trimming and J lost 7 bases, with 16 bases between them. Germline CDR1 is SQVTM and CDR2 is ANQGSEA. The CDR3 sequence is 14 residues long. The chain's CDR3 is CSVGGREGSEKLFF. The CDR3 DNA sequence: TGCAGCGTTGGTGGCAGGGAAGGTAGTGAAAAACTGTTTTTT.

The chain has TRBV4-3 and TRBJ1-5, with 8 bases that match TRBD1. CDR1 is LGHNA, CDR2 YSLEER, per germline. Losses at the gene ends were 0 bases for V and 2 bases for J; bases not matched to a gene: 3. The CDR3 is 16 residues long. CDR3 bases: TGCGCCAGCAGCCAAGAAGAGACAGGGGGCAATCAGCCCCAGCATTTT. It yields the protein CASSQEETGGNQPQHF.

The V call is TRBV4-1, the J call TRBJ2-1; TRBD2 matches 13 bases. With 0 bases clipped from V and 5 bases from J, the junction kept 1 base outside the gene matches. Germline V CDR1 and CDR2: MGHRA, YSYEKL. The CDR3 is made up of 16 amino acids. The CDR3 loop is CASSQEGTSGNNEQFF. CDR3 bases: TGCGCCAGCAGCCAAGAGGGGACTAGCGGGAACAATGAGCAGTTCTTC.

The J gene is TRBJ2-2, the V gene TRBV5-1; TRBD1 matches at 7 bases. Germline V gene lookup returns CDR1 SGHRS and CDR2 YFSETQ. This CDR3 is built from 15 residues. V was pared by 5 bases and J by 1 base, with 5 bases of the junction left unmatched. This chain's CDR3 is CASRAGTENTGELFF. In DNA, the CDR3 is TGCGCCAGCAGGGCCGGGACAGAGAACACCGGGGAGCTGTTTTTT.

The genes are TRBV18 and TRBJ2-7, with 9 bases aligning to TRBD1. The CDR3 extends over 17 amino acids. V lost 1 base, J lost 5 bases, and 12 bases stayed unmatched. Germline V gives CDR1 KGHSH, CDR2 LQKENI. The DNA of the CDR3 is TGTGCCAGCTCACCACGAACTTTGGACAGGGGCAATCACGAGCAGTACTTC. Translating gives CASSPRTLDRGNHEQYF. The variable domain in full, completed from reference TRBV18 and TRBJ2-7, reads NAGVMQNPRHLVRRRGQEARLRCSPMKGHSHVYWYRQLPEEGLKFMVYLQKENIIDESGMPKERFSAEFPKEGPSILRIQQVVRGDSAAYFCASSPRTLDRGNHEQYFGPGTRLTVT.

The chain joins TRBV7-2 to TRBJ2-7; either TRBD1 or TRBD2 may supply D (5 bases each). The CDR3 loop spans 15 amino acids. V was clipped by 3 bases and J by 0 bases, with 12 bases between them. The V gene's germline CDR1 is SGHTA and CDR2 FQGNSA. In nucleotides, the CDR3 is TGTGCCAGCAGCTTTGAGGGACGAGGCTCCTACGAGCAGTACTTC. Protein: CASSFEGRGSYEQYF.

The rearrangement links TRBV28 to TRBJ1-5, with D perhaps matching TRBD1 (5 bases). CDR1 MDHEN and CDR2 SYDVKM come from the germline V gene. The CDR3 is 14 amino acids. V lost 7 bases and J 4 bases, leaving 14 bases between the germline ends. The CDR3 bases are TGTGCCAGCAACGTCTCAGGGAAAAATCAGCCCCAGCATTTT. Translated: CASNVSGKNQPQHF.

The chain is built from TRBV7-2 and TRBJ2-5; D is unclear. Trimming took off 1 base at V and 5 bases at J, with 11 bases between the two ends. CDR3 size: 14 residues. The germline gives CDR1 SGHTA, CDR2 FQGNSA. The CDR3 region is CASSLVGFGETQYF. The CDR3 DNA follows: TGTGCCAGCAGCTTAGTAGGGTTTGGGGAGACCCAGTACTTC.

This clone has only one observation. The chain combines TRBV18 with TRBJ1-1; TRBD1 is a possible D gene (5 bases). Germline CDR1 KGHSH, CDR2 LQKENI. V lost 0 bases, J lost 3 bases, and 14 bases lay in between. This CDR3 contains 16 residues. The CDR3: CASSPPGGKRDTEAFF. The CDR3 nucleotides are TGTGCCAGCTCACCACCGGGGGGGAAGAGGGACACTGAAGCTTTCTTT.